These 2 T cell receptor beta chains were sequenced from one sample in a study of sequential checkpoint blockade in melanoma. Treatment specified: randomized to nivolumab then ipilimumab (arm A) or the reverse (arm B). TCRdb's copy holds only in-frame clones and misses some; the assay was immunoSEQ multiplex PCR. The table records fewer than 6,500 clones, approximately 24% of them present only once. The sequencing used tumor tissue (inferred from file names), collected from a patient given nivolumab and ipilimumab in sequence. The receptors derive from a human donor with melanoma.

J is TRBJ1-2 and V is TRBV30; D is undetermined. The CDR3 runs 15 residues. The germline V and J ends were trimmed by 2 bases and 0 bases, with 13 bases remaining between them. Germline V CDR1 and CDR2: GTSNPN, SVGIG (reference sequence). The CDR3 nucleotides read TGTGCCTGGAGTATAAACCCCAGCTCTAACTATGGCTACACCTTC. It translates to CAWSINPSSNYGYTF.

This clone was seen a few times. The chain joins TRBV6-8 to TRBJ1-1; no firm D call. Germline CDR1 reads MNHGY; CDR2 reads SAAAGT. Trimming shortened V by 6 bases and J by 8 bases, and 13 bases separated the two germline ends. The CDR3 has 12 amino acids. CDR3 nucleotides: TGTGCCAGCAGCCACGGCAGATTAGAAGCTTTCTTT. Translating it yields CASSHGRLEAFF.